The TCR beta chain under discussion was sequenced for a study of technical replicates of blood from a handful of donors. This table comes from immunoSEQ multiplex PCR, and its TCRdb copy is limited to in-frame clones, with some not included. The sample has more than 95,000 clones, about 96% seen once. In germline, CDR1 is MDHEN, CDR2 SYDVKM. Trimming left V 8 bases short and J 1 base short, with 13 bases between. This CDR3 comprises 14 residues. This clonotype was sampled from a human donor in good health. The J gene is TRBJ2-3, the V gene TRBV28; perhaps TRBD1 as D (6 bases). Sequencing was carried out using T cells isolated from PBMCs. CDR3 loop: CASHTQGRTDTQYF. CDR3 bases: TGTGCCAGCCATACACAGGGACGCACAGATACGCAGTATTTT.